Sequencing of this T cell receptor beta chain was carried out in a study of T cells in Graves' hyperthyroidism and ophthalmopathy (dated by TCRdb to between 2017 and 2020). As for the study more broadly: A discovery cohort of about 96 patients, about 43 with Graves' ophthalmopathy and 55 to 60 with stable Graves' hyperthyroidism, was used to find distinguishing TCR V-J signatures. Prospective prediction of ophthalmopathy was tested in an independent validation cohort of approximately 19 hyperthyroidism patients and around 16 patients who later progressed to ophthalmopathy. For training and testing, the roughly 100 patients in the discovery cohort were randomly divided in a 7:3 ratio. In addition, the study compared T-cell repertoires in thyroid tissue and in blood from several Graves' hyperthyroidism patients. After blood sampling, hyperthyroidism patients were treated with methimazole at a starting dose of 30 mg daily, and ophthalmopathy patients were treated with high-dose intravenous methylprednisolone. The paper reports TCR Vbeta CDR3 sequencing of approximately 140 peripheral blood samples: around 45 ophthalmopathy, under 80 hyperthyroidism and approximately 17 progressor patients.

The TCR beta CDR3 regions were amplified from the RNA transcripts. A first-round RT-PCR of the TCR CDR3 used the HTBI primer set with the Qiagen OneStep RT-PCR kit. Libraries were constructed in a second round of multiplex PCR, after which size selection and purification were carried out. The libraries were sequenced on an Illumina HiSeq2000 using paired-end 100 bp reads. Processing in the source paper ran as follows. SOAPnuke was used to process the raw data, throwing out any read that contained adapters or uncalled bases, had a mean Phred below 15, or lacked an exact constant-primer or identifier match. High-quality paired reads were merged using COPE v1.2.5, and each unique nucleotide sequence was defined as a clonotype. MiTCR v1.1 was used to align the clonotypes against IMGT TRBV, TRBD and TRBJ reference segments. The analysis included only V-J combinations with a frequency above 0.0001, which together covered approximately 99% of the repertoires. A TCS score was defined as the ratio between F50 (clonal expansion) and ExV (chaos), using BLOSUM62-based TCRdist between CDR3 peptides within each V-J. Welch's t-statistics and random forest reduced fewer than 600 V-J features to roughly 13, which were used in a naive Bayes classifier (R e1071). The raw public reads went through TCRdb reprocessing: fastp at Q25, MiXCR clone calling, in-frame beta chains kept. Duplicate CDR3 protein sequences are folded into a single record with the most common DNA and genes. TCRdb's processing, not the authors', yielded these V and J calls. The sample table contains approximately 590,000 distinct CDR3 sequences; only one count was recorded for around 46% of them. About 7.8% of the sample is taken by the ten largest.

Stable Graves' hyperthyroidism was defined as no progression to ophthalmopathy during 18 months of follow-up. Hyperthyroidism patients were newly diagnosed, had a disease duration of under 2 months, and were aged 18 to 65 years. Exclusion was applied to patients with uncontrolled infections, other autoimmune diseases, pregnancy or lactation. Diagnoses were established on the basis of clinical symptoms, serum thyroxine and TRAb, thyroid ultrasound, and orbital computed tomography. Total RNA was extracted with Trizol reagent, and quality was checked on an Agilent 2100 Bioanalyzer. As concerns this clonotype: Its antigen is unknown. Germline and junction disagree at one end, which may indicate a read error.

Overall results and qualifications from the work: A model built on a 13 V-J signature distinguished ophthalmopathy from stable hyperthyroidism, reaching roughly 88% sensitivity and under 84% specificity in cross-validation and 80%/75% in testing. During validation, the model predicted progression to ophthalmopathy a median of about 6.5 months ahead of onset, with more than 60% sensitivity and 72.22% specificity. Sample size was not statistically predetermined, and investigators were not blinded to group allocation. Most expanded thyroid clonotypes (frequency above 0.001) were also detected in blood, suggesting blood repertoires may reflect thyroid immune responses.

Looking up the germline V gene yields CDR1 SGHDT and CDR2 YYEEEE. Counted from cysteine to phenylalanine, this CDR3 has 13 amino acids. The only DNA kept is the CDR3, 39 bases in frame from the first base. Material: peripheral blood or thyroid tissue (not recorded which). Here the chain combines TRBV5-6 and TRBJ2-7; TRBD2 might be the D gene, on 5 matching bases. The TCR comes from a woman in her late teens or twenties with Graves' hyperthyroidism. Donor details come from another sample of the same person, matched by shared clones. The DNA sequence reads TGTGCCCGCAGCTCAAGGCACCGGGAATCCAAGTACTTC. Translated, this gives CARSSRHRESKYF. Where the CDR3 stops, the reference TRBV5-6 and TRBJ2-7 genes take over; the full variable domain is DAGVTQSPTHLIKTRGQQVTLRCSPKSGHDTVSWYQQALGQGPQFIFQYYEEEERQRGNFPDRFSGHQFPNYSSELNVNALLLGDSALYLCARSSRHRESKYFGPGTRLTVT.